This entry features one T cell receptor beta chain sequence. This clone occurred a few times. Its antigen is still unknown. Base qualities are missing; no much larger clone stands one base away. Healthy HIV-negative adults with no recently reported acute infections or vaccinations were included as donors. Only Caucasian adults living in Nashville, Tennessee, USA were represented among the donors. CD4+ T cells were enriched through magnetic negative selection, after which naive cells were positively selected on CD45RA and the remaining negative fraction served as the memory subset. After blood collection by leukapheresis, PBMCs were isolated using Ficoll-Histopaque density gradient centrifugation and then cryopreserved in the vapor phase of liquid nitrogen. Analytical flow cytometry was used to check the purity and quantity of each magnetically sorted T cell population. From each sorted fraction, genomic DNA was isolated and quantified by UV absorbance on a Nanodrop 2000c.

This sample stems from a study of shared clonotypes between healthy human individuals (dated by TCRdb to 2020 to 2022). Broadly, across the study: The cohort comprised two women and a few men aged 18 to 49 years. Per donor, leukapheresis produced somewhere between about 0.94 and 9.5 billion PBMCs. The study deeply sequenced blood TCR repertoires of five healthy adults to estimate repertoire size and the extent of clonotype sharing between individuals. To increase sequencing depth and limit assay-specific biases, different laboratories used diverse techniques to prepare libraries and sequence TCR repertoires. For each donor, three plates each were used for CD4 naive and CD4 memory, two plates were used for CD8 naive, and one plate was used for CD8 memory. The research as a whole found: Sharing across a handful of donors was observed for approximately 4.6% of naive CD4, over 3% of naive CD8, 2.3% of memory CD4, and about 0.39% of memory CD8 clonotypes. Pairwise subsampling led to the expectation that sequencing depth would affect the degree of clonotype sharing among donors. Sampling was limited to blood, and TCR repertoires in tissue likely differ from TCR repertoires in blood. Higher generation probabilities were observed for clonotypes shared by all four sorted-subset donors than for non-shared clonotypes. The genetic and exposure-history diversity represented was limited by the small number of donors. Even with the large sequencing depth, rarefaction of the sorted-subset datasets indicated that sequencing was incomplete. Estimated clonotype richness was generally larger for naive than for memory subsets.

Using the deep immunoSEQ assay, TCR CDR3 regions were amplified from genomic DNA by multiplex PCR. Genomic DNA extracted from each cell subset was distributed evenly over all wells of several immunoSEQ 96-well plates, and each plate served as one replicate. For sorted subsets, roughly 200 ng of genomic DNA, equivalent to roughly 30,000 T cell genomes, went into each replicate PCR. Purified libraries were measured with a Qubit 3.0 fluorometer, size-checked on a Bioanalyzer 2100, and measured again with the KAPA Library Quantification kit. Every immunoSEQ 96-well plate was sequenced on a separate single-read 150-cycle Illumina NextSeq 550 flow cell. Under the source paper's analysis protocol: The immunoSEQ output contained only junctional sequences without quality scores, so filtering could not match that applied to full-length reads. Sequences were annotated with PyIR, a Python wrapper for IgBLAST v1.9, using IMGT germline references to assign V/J genes and CDR3. Any read was removed if the V/J assignment was weak (E-value above 1e-6), the CDR3 was missing, or the read contained stop codons, out-of-frame junctions, or ambiguous translated residues. A V3J clonotype was defined by an identical inferred V gene, J gene, and CDR3 amino acid sequence. Percentage overlap between repertoires was computed as shared unique clonotypes divided by the size of the smaller repertoire. Three approaches were used to assess repertoire richness: RTK rarefaction, the Chao1 estimator, and Recon v2.1 estimates of unobserved clonotypes. Generation probabilities for all TCRbeta clonotypes obtained by the gDNA method from a handful of donors were computed using OLGA. Held by TCRdb, this immuneACCESS table contains in-frame sequences only and omits some clones. Under half of the omission traces to an unresolved V gene where checked; the cause of the rest is unknown. The V and J calls and the clone size are those of that table, but D and trimming were determined from the DNA. This sample has 550,000 to 800,000 clones in its table, and roughly 70% of those were observed once. More than 1.5% of the sample lies in the top ten.

The CDR3, from cysteine to phenylalanine, totals 16 residues. The entry retains the CDR3 DNA only, 48 bases that are in frame from base 1. The germline V gene specifies MGHRA as CDR1 and YSYEKL as CDR2. The junction shows trimming of 4 bases on V and 2 bases on J, and the gene matches do not reach 9 bases of it. Material: memory CD4+ T cells sorted from blood. Sample cell subset or site, as interpreted from the label and publication: CD45RA-negative fraction. The chain is made from TRBV4-1 and TRBJ2-7, and TRBD1 aligns with 9 junction nucleotides. This receptor was identified in a woman in her twenties or thirties in good health. CDR3 region: CASSPPGTGRTYEQYF. The nucleotide sequence is given as TGCGCCAGCAGCCCCCCCGGGACAGGGAGAACCTACGAGCAGTACTTC.